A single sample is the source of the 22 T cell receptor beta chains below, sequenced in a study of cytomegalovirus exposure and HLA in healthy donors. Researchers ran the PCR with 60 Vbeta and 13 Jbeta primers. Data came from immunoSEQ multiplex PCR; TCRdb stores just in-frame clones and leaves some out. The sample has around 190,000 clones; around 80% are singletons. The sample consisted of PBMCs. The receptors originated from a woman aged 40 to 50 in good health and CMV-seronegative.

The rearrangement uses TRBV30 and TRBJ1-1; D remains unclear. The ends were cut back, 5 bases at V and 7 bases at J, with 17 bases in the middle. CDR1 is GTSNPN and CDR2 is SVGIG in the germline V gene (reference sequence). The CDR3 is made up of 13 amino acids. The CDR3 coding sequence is TGTGCCTGGGGGAGGAGTTACTCCCGTGAAGCTTTCTTT. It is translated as CAWGRSYSREAFF.

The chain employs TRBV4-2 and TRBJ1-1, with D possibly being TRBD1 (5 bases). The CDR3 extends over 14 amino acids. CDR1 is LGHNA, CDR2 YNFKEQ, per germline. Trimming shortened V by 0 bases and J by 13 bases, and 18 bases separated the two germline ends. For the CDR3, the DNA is TGTGCCAGCAGCCAAGATGCAGGGCAGACAAGGGGTTTCTTT. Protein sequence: CASSQDAGQTRGFF.

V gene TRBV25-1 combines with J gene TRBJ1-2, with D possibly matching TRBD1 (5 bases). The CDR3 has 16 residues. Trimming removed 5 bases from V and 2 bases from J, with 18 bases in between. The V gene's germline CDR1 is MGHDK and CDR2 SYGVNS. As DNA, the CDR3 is TGTGCCAGCAGTCAATTGGGGGGTATGGGAAACTATGGCTACACCTTC. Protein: CASSQLGGMGNYGYTF.

The CDR3 here is CASSLDVAGAGETQYF. The CDR3 nucleotides read TGCGCCAGCAGCTTGGACGTAGCGGGGGCGGGGGAGACCCAGTACTTC. V usage is TRBV5-1 and J usage is TRBJ2-5, with 9 bases that match TRBD2. The CDR3 spans 16 residues. Trimming took 0 bases from V and 5 from J; bases not matched to a gene: 8. Germline loops: CDR1 SGHRS, CDR2 YFSETQ.

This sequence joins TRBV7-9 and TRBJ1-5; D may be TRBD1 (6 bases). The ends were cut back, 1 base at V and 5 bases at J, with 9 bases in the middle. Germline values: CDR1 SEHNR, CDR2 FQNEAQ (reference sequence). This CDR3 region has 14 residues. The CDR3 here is CASSLEDSDQPQHF. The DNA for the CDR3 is TGTGCCAGCAGCTTAGAGGACAGTGATCAGCCCCAGCATTTT.

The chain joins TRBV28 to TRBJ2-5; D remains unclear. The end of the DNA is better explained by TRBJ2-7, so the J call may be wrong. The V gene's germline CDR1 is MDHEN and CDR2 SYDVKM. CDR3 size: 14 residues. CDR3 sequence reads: CASSYQTVPYEQYF. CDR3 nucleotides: TGTGCCAGCAGTTATCAGACTGTACCCTACGAGCAGTACTTC.

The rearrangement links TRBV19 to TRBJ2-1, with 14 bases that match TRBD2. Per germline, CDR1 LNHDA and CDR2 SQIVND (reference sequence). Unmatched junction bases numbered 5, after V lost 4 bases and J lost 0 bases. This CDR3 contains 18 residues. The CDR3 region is CASSRGLAGASSYNEQFF. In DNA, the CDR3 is TGTGCCAGTAGTAGGGGACTAGCGGGGGCCAGCTCCTACAATGAGCAGTTCTTC. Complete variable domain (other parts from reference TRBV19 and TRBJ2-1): DGGITQSPKYLFRKEGQNVTLSCEQNLNHDAMYWYRQDPGQGLRLIYYSQIVNDFQKGDIAEGYSVSREKKESFPLTVTSAQKNPTAFYLCASSRGLAGASSYNEQFFGPGTRLTVL.

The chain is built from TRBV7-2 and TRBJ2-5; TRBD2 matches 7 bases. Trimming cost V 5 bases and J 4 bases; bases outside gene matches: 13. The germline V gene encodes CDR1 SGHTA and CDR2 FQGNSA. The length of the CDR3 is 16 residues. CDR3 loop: CASSAPRGVRRETQYF. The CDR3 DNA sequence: TGTGCCAGCAGCGCCCCCCGGGGGGTTCGCAGAGAGACCCAGTACTTC.

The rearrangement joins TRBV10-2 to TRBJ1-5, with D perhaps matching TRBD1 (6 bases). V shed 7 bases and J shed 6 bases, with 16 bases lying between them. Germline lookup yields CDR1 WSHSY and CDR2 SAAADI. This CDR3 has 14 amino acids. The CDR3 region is CASKESQGSQPQHF. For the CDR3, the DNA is TGCGCCAGCAAAGAATCACAGGGTAGTCAGCCCCAGCATTTT.

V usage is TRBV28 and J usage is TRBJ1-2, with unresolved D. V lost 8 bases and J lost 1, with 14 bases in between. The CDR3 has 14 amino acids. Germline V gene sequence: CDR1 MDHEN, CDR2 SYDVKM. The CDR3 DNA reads TGTGCCAGCCTTCTGGGCAGCTTTAACTATGGCTACACCTTC. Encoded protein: CASLLGSFNYGYTF.

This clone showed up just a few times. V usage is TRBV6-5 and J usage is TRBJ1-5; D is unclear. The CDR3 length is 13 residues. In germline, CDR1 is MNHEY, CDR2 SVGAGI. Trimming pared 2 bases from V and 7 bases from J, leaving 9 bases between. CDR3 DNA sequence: TGTGCCAGCAGTTACGAACCGGGGCAGCCCCAGCATTTT. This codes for CASSYEPGQPQHF.

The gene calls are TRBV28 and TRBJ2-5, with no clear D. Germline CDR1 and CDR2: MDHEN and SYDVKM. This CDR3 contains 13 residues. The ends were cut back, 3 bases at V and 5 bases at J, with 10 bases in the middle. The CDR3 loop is CASSLRRRETQYF. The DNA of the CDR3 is TGTGCCAGCAGTTTGAGGAGACGGGAGACCCAGTACTTC.

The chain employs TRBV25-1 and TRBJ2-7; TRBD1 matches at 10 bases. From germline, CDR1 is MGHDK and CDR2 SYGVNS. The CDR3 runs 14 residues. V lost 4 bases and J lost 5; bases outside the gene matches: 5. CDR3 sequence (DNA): TGTGCCAGCAGTGCAGACAGGGGGCTGGACGAGCAGTACTTC. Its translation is CASSADRGLDEQYF.

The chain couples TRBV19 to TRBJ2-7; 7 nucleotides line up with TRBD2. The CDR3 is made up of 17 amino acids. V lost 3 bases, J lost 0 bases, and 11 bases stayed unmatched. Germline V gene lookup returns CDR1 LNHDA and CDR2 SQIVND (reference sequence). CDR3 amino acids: CASSISGTQFLSYEQYF. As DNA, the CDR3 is TGTGCCAGTAGTATCAGCGGGACCCAGTTCCTCTCCTACGAGCAGTACTTC.

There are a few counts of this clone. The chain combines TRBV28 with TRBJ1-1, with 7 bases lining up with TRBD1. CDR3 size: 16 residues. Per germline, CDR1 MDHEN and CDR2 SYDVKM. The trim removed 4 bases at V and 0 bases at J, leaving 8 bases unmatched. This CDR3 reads CASSSLQGNMNTEAFF. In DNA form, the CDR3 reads TGTGCCAGCAGTTCCCTACAGGGGAACATGAACACTGAAGCTTTCTTT.

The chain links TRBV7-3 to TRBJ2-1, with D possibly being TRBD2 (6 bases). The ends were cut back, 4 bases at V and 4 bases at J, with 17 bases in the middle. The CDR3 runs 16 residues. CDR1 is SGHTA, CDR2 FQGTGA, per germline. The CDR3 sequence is CASSSATGTLYNEQFF. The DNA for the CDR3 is TGTGCCAGCAGCTCTGCGACGGGGACTTTATACAATGAGCAGTTCTTC.

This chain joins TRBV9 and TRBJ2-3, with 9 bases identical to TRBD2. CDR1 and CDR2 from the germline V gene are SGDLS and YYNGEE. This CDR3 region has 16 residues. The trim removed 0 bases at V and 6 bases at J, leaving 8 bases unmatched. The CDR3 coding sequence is TGTGCCAGCAGCGTAGAGGGTAGCGGGGGCGGGGATACGCAGTATTTT. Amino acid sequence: CASSVEGSGGGDTQYF.

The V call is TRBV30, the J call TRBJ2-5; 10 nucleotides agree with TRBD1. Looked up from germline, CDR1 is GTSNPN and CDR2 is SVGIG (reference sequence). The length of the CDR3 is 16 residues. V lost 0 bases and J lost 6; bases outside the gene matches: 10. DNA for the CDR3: TGTGCCTGGAGTGTAGGGTGGGACAGGGGTTTAAAGACCCAGTACTTC. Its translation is CAWSVGWDRGLKTQYF.

The CDR3 region is CSVEEKGGALRNTEAFF. CDR3 DNA sequence: TGCAGCGTTGAAGAAAAAGGGGGAGCCCTCAGGAACACTGAAGCTTTCTTT. The genes are TRBV29-1 and TRBJ1-1; the D gene is possibly TRBD1 (6 bases). The CDR3 covers 17 residues. Germline CDR1 is SQVTM and CDR2 is ANQGSEA. V was trimmed by 0 bases and J by 1 base, leaving 18 bases between them.

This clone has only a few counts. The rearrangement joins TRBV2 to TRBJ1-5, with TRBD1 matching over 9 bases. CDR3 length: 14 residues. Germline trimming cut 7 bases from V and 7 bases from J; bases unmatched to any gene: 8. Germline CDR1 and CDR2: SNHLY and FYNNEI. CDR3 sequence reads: CASIRTGGGQPQHF. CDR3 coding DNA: TGTGCCAGCATTCGAACAGGGGGCGGGCAGCCCCAGCATTTT.

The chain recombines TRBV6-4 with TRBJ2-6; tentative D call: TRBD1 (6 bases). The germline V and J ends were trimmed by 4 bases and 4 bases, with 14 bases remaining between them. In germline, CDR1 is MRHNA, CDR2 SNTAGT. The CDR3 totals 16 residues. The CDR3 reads CASSGTWGLGANVLTF. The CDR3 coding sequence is TGTGCCAGCAGTGGGACATGGGGGCTCGGGGCCAACGTCCTGACTTTC.

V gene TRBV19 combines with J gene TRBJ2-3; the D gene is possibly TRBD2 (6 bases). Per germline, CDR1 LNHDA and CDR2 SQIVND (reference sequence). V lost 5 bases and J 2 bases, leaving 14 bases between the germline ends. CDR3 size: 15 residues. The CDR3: CASSQTGTPTDTQYF. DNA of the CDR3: TGTGCCAGTAGTCAGACCGGGACTCCCACAGATACGCAGTATTTT.